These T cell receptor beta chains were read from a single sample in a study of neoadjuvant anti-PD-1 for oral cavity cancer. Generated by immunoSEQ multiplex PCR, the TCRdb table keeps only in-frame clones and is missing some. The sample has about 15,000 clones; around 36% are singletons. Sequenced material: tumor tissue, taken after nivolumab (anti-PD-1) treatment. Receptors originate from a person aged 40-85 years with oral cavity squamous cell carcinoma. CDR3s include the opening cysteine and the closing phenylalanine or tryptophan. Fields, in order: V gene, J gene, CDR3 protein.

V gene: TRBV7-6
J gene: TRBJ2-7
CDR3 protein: CASSRAGGEQYF

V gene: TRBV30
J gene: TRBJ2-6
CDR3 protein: CAWSRVEFSGANVLTF

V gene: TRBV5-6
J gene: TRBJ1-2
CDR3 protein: CASSLTRGNYGYTF

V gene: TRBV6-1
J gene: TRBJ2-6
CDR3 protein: CASRSLSGANVLTF

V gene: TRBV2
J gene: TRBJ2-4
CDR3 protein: CASSSSRNIQYF

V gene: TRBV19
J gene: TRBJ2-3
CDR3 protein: CASSSQRGPAVDTQYF

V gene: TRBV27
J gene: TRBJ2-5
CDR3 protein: CASSPDRGRETQYF

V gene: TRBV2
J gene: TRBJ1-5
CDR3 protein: CASRGHRGPSNQPQHF

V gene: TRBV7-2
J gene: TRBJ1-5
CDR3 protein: CASSRDPRGLQPQHF

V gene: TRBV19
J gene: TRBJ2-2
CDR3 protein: CASMGRGVNTGELFF

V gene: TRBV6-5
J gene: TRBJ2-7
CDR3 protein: CASGRGAASYEQYF

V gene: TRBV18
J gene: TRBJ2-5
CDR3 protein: CASSPVLKGGETQYF

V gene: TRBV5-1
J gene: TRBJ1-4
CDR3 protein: CASSLEGATNEKLFF

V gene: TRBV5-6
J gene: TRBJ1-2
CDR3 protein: CASSLSYGYTF

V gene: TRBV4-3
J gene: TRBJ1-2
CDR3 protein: CASSQDPRANYGYTF

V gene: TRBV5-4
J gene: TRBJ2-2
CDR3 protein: CASSPESGSPSGELFF

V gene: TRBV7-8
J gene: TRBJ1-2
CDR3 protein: CASSPTPGGYGYTF

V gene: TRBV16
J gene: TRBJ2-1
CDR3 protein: CASSPNNEQFF

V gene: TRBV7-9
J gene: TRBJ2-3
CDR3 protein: CASSSRQRTDTQYF

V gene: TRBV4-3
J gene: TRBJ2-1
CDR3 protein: CASSPQVGWGEQFF

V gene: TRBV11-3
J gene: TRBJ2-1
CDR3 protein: CASSFEDDNEQFF

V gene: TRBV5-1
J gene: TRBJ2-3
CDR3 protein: CASSLGTGPSTDTQYF

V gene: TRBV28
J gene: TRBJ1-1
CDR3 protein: CASRGTGGTEAFF

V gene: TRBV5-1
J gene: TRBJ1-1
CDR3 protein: CASRLDRGGTEAFF

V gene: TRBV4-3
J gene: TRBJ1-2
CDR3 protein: CASSQVGTATNYGYTF

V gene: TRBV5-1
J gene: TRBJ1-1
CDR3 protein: CASSLAGTGGMNTEAFF

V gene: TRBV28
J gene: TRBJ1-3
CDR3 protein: CASSLTQVSGNTIYF

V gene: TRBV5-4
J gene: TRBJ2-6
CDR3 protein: CASSLGGVGSGANVLTF

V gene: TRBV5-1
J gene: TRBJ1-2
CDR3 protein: CASSSTGTAIWGYTF

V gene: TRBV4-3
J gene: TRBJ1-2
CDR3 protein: CASSQVETGSRGYTF

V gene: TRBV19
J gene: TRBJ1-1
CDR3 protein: CASSIDDRGLTEAFF

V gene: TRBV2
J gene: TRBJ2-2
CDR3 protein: CASRMTGLTGELFF

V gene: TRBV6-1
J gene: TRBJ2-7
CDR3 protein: CAMSGGQRGEQYF

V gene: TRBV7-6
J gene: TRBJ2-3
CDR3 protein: CASSLEAGGSTDTQYF

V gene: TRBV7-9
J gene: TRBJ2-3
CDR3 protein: CASSPTATDTQYF

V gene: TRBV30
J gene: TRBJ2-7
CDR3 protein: CAWSVASFRGEQYF

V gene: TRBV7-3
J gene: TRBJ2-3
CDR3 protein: CASSNPSSGGMTDTQYF